This TCR beta chain was profiled in a study of CD8+CD57+ T cells in acquired aplastic anemia. About the study: DNA per sorted CD4+ or CD8+ sample ranged roughly 0.17 to 27.4 ug, averaging about 2.9 ug. Study-wide results and caveats: Patients shared around 30 CD8+ CDR3 sequences with controls. CD8+ Simpson's diversity showed no significant patient-control difference.

CDR1 is LNHDA, CDR2 SQIVND, per germline (reference sequence). The CDR3 consists of 15 residues. Unmatched junction bases numbered 9, after V lost 5 bases and J lost 5 bases. By flow cytometry, patients selected for sequencing had shown an expansion of CD8+CD57+ cells. Genomic DNA constituted the template upon which TCR beta VDJ and CDR3 profiling was performed. TCRdb re-analysed the reads in MiXCR, keeping a single row per CDR3 protein. The sample contains 150,000 to 200,000 distinct CDR3 sequences, about 45% of which appear only once. This clonotype was recorded many times. Its specificity is unknown.

The sample consisted of sorted CD4+, CD8+, or CD8+CD57+ T cells (not recorded which) from PBMCs. This clonotype was sampled from a human donor with aplastic anemia. The V gene is TRBV19, the J gene TRBJ2-5; 9 bases map to TRBD1. The CDR3 loop reads CASSYRGPKAETQYF. The CDR3 DNA reads as TGTGCCAGTAGTTACAGGGGGCCGAAAGCGGAGACCCAGTACTTC.